The 29 T cell receptor beta chains reported below all come from one sample, sequenced in a study of beta chain features in type 1 diabetes. Of the isolated RNA, all was reverse transcribed, and so the sequenced material was expressed TCRB transcripts. The repertoire was sequenced with immunoSEQ multiplex PCR; TCRdb's copy has only in-frame clones and lacks some. The repertoire includes some 150,000 clones, 40% to 55% of them detected once, and under 0.5% sits in the top ten. The sequenced material came from Tregs from blood. These receptors were taken from a man aged 18-30 years in good health.

This clone showed up just a few times. The V gene is TRBV5-1, the J gene TRBJ2-1, with D maybe TRBD2 (5 bases). V was pared by 4 bases and J by 9 bases, with 11 bases between. The CDR3 length is 12 residues. CDR1 is SGHRS, CDR2 YFSETQ, per germline. CDR3 sequence: CASSRTGSEQFF. Here the CDR3 DNA reads TGCGCCAGCAGCCGGACGGGGAGTGAGCAGTTCTTC.

The chain links TRBV7-2 to TRBJ2-7; 8 bases are a match to TRBD1. CDR1 and CDR2 (germline): SGHTA, FQGNSA. The CDR3 runs 14 residues. J gave up 0 bases and V 5 bases, and 3 bases lay outside the gene matches. The CDR3 region has the DNA TGTGCCAGCAGCATGGACAGGGCCTCCTACGAGCAGTACTTC. This codes for CASSMDRASYEQYF. Filled out from reference TRBV7-2 and TRBJ2-7, the complete variable domain reads GAGVSQSPSNKVTEKGKDVELRCDPISGHTALYWYRQSLGQGLEFLIYFQGNSAPDKSGLPSDRFSAERTGGSVSTLTIQRTQQEDSAVYLCASSMDRASYEQYFGPGTRLTVT.

The chain employs TRBV4-2 and TRBJ2-2; the D gene is possibly TRBD1 (6 bases). Germline lookup yields CDR1 LGHNA and CDR2 YNFKEQ. The CDR3 has 15 amino acids. V lost 3 bases, J lost 2 bases, and 10 bases lay in between. This chain's CDR3 is CASSQGTLNTGELFF. The CDR3 coding sequence is TGTGCCAGCAGCCAGGGGACACTTAACACCGGGGAGCTGTTTTTT.

The table lists this clone with a few counts. Other DNA sequences in the same sample also yield this CDR3. The rearrangement links TRBV5-1 to TRBJ2-1, with 14 bases that match TRBD2. The CDR3 length is 15 residues. Per the germline V gene, CDR1 is SGHRS and CDR2 is YFSETQ. Unmatched junction bases numbered 1, after V lost 2 bases and J lost 6 bases. In nucleotides, the CDR3 is TGCGCCAGCAGCTTAGGACTAGCGGGAGGCAATGAGCAGTTCTTC. Its protein product is CASSLGLAGGNEQFF.

The rearrangement uses TRBV7-2 and TRBJ2-2; unclear D gene. CDR1 SGHTA and CDR2 FQGNSA come from the germline V gene. This CDR3 is built from 16 residues. V lost 3 bases to trimming and J lost 0 bases, with 11 bases between them. DNA for the CDR3: TGTGCCAGCAGCTTTCGACACCCGACGAACACCGGGGAGCTGTTTTTT. Translation gives CASSFRHPTNTGELFF.

This clone showed up just a few times. The chain has TRBV14 and TRBJ1-1; 9 nucleotides line up with TRBD1. V shed 1 base and J 4 bases; nucleotides not matched to a gene: 7. The length of the CDR3 is 16 residues. From germline, CDR1 is SGHDN and CDR2 FVKESK. The CDR3 is CASSQGTQGARTEAFF. CDR3 sequence (DNA): TGTGCCAGCAGCCAAGGAACACAGGGGGCGCGCACTGAAGCTTTCTTT.

This chain connects TRBV4-2 to TRBJ1-1; the match to TRBD1 covers 8 bases. The germline CDR1 and CDR2 sequences are LGHNA and YNFKEQ. The V segment lost 0 bases and the J segment 5 bases; nucleotides outside the gene matches: 8. The CDR3 runs to 16 residues. CDR3 nucleotide sequence: TGTGCCAGCAGCCAAGATGTGGCAGGGGGCACGACTGAAGCTTTCTTT. Translated, it gives CASSQDVAGGTTEAFF.

In its sample, this clone was seen once. V gene TRBV6-6 combines with J gene TRBJ2-7, with a possible D match to TRBD2 (5 bases). The V end was cut by 4 bases, the J end by 6 bases, with 7 bases between. The CDR3 has 11 residues. Germline values: CDR1 MNHNY, CDR2 SVGAGI (reference sequence). CDR3 amino acids: CASSSEGEQYF. The CDR3 DNA sequence: TGTGCCAGCAGTTCCGAGGGCGAGCAGTACTTC.

This sequence joins TRBV6-1 and TRBJ2-5; 13 bases are a match to TRBD2. Looked up from germline, CDR1 is MNHNS and CDR2 is SASEGT. The J segment lost 2 bases and the V segment lost 4 bases, leaving 4 bases of the junction unmatched. CDR3 length equals 16 residues. The CDR3 spells CASSGLLAGGQETQYF. Written as DNA, the CDR3 is TGTGCCAGCAGTGGACTACTAGCGGGGGGGCAAGAGACCCAGTACTTC.

In its sample, this clone was seen a few times. The chain combines TRBV7-9 with TRBJ2-4, with D uncertain. V gave up 5 bases and J gave up 0 bases, with 11 bases separating them. Germline V gene data show CDR1 as SEHNR and CDR2 as FQNEAQ (reference sequence). CDR3 length: 15 amino acids. The CDR3 loop is CASSRTVLAKNIQYF. CDR3 DNA sequence: TGTGCCAGCAGCCGCACAGTTCTAGCCAAAAACATTCAGTACTTC.

This clone is a singleton in its sample. The rearrangement links TRBV18 to TRBJ2-2, with TRBD2 identical over 9 bases. Germline V gene data show CDR1 as KGHSH and CDR2 as LQKENI. CDR3 size: 16 residues. With V trimmed by 6 bases and J by 3 bases, 8 bases remained unmatched. The CDR3 reads CASSPGLALYTGELFF. CDR3 sequence (DNA): TGTGCCAGCTCTCCAGGACTAGCGCTGTACACCGGGGAGCTGTTTTTT.

This rearrangement joins TRBV28 to TRBJ2-7; the D gene is possibly TRBD1 (8 bases). The CDR3 length is 16 residues. With 5 bases removed from V and 0 bases from J, the gap between germline ends came to 17 bases. Germline CDR1 and CDR2: MDHEN and SYDVKM. Here the CDR3 reads CASSPHRGGSSYEQYF. The DNA for the CDR3 is TGTGCCAGCAGTCCGCACAGGGGGGGAAGCTCCTACGAGCAGTACTTC.

The chain recombines TRBV6-5 with TRBJ2-2; 9 positions match TRBD2. V shed 6 bases, J shed 4 bases, and the junction held 3 bases outside the gene matches. The CDR3 covers 14 residues. The germline gives CDR1 MNHEY, CDR2 SVGAGI. The CDR3 nucleotides are TGTGCCAGCAGAGAAGCGGGAGGCACCGGGGAGCTGTTTTTT. Translated, it gives CASREAGGTGELFF.

This clone was seen a handful of times. The CDR3 nucleotides are TGCAGCGTTGATCGGGGAACAAGCGAGCAGTACTTC. Amino acid sequence: CSVDRGTSEQYF. V usage is TRBV29-1 and J usage is TRBJ2-7, with D maybe TRBD2 (5 bases). The CDR3 covers 12 residues. Trimming took 3 bases from V and 6 from J, leaving 12 bases between them. Germline CDR1 reads SQVTM; CDR2 reads ANQGSEA.

The chain joins TRBV13 to TRBJ1-2; D remains unclear. The V gene lost 0 bases and the J gene lost 8 bases, with 7 bases spanning the gap. CDR1 PRHDT and CDR2 FYEKMQ come from the germline V gene (reference sequence). This CDR3 has 12 amino acids. CDR3 in amino acids: CASSLGRRGYTF. The CDR3 coding sequence is TGTGCCAGCAGCTTAGGGCGGAGAGGCTACACCTTC.

The chain is built from TRBV6-6 and TRBJ1-5; D is ambiguous. V lost 8 bases and J 3 bases, leaving 8 bases between the germline ends. The CDR3 spans 12 residues. CDR1 and CDR2 (germline): MNHNY, SVGAGI (reference sequence). CDR3 sequence (DNA): TGTGCCAGCTGCAGGATCAATCAGCCCCAGCATTTT. Its translation is CASCRINQPQHF.

J is TRBJ1-5 and V is TRBV18; maybe TRBD1 (5 bases). The CDR3 runs to 13 residues. Trimming shortened V by 1 base and J by 7 bases, and 8 bases separated the two germline ends. The germline V gene has CDR1 KGHSH and CDR2 LQKENI. The CDR3 region is CASSPLGAQPQHF. DNA of the CDR3: TGTGCCAGCTCACCACTAGGGGCCCAGCCCCAGCATTTT.

The rearrangement uses TRBV4-3 and TRBJ2-2; maybe TRBD2 (6 bases). The CDR3 contains 15 residues. The germline V gene encodes CDR1 LGHNA and CDR2 YSLEER. Trimming pared 1 base from V and 5 bases from J, leaving 11 bases between. This chain's CDR3 is CASSQGISGTGELFF. The CDR3 DNA reads as TGCGCCAGCAGCCAAGGAATTAGCGGTACCGGGGAGCTGTTTTTT.

For the CDR3, the DNA is TGTGCCTGGAGTCTACAGCTATCACCCCTCCACTTT. The encoded protein is CAWSLQLSPLHF. This chain joins TRBV30 and TRBJ1-6; D gene unclear. The CDR3 is 12 amino acids. The germline V and J ends were trimmed by 2 bases and 10 bases, with 9 bases remaining between them. Germline V gene sequence: CDR1 GTSNPN, CDR2 SVGIG (reference sequence). Drawing the rest from reference TRBV30 and TRBJ1-6, the complete variable domain is SQTIHQWPATLVQPVGSPLSLECTVEGTSNPNLYWYRQAAGRGLQLLFYSVGIGQISSEVPQNLSASRPQDRQFILSSKKLLLSDSGFYLCAWSLQLSPLHFGNGTRLTVT.

The DNA for the CDR3 is TGTGCCAGCAGCCCTAATCCGGGACAGGCCCAGTCACCCCTCCACTTT. This translates into CASSPNPGQAQSPLHF. This chain connects TRBV5-4 to TRBJ1-6; 8 bases align to TRBD1. The CDR3 loop spans 16 amino acids. The trim removed 4 bases at V and 10 bases at J, leaving 13 bases unmatched. CDR1 SGHNT and CDR2 YYREEE come from the germline V gene (reference sequence).

This clone turned up a few times. The gene calls are TRBV4-2 and TRBJ2-1; D perhaps matches TRBD1 (5 bases). CDR3 length: 17 amino acids. V was trimmed by 1 base and J by 6 bases, leaving 19 bases between them. Germline CDR1 is LGHNA and CDR2 is YNFKEQ. CDR3 in DNA: TGTGCCAGCAGCCAAGTCTTAACAGGACGACCAATCAATGAGCAGTTCTTC. Translating gives CASSQVLTGRPINEQFF.

This CDR3 reads CASSLYGTGTYNEQFF. The CDR3 coding sequence is TGTGCCAGCAGTTTATACGGGACAGGAACCTACAATGAGCAGTTCTTC. V gene TRBV27 combines with J gene TRBJ2-1; TRBD1 agrees at 8 bases. Germline CDR1 and CDR2: MNHEY and SMNVEV (reference sequence). V shed 1 base and J 2 bases; nucleotides not matched to a gene: 4. The CDR3 extends over 16 amino acids.

The V and J genes are TRBV4-3 and TRBJ2-6; 7 nucleotides line up with TRBD2. Trimming took 0 bases from V and 0 from J; bases not matched to a gene: 5. Germline CDR1 is LGHNA and CDR2 is YSLEER. This CDR3 is built from 18 residues. CDR3 in amino acids: CASSQDRGLFSGANVLTF. The CDR3 DNA reads as TGCGCCAGCAGCCAAGATCGGGGACTATTCTCTGGGGCCAACGTCCTGACTTTC.

The chain carries TRBV29-1 and TRBJ1-2; D gene ambiguous. The CDR3 has 12 residues. In germline, CDR1 is SQVTM, CDR2 ANQGSEA. V was pared by 6 bases and J by 4 bases, with 12 bases between. The CDR3 sequence: CSVPGWGYGYTF. The CDR3 region has the DNA TGCAGCGTGCCGGGGTGGGGCTATGGCTACACCTTC.

This chain joins TRBV28 and TRBJ1-1, with TRBD1 matching over 8 bases. From germline, CDR1 is MDHEN and CDR2 SYDVKM. The CDR3 has 14 amino acids. The V and J ends lost 6 bases and 2 bases, in that order; junction bases with no gene match: 5. The CDR3 nucleotides read TGTGCCAGCAGGACACAGGGGGGAAACACTGAAGCTTTCTTT. Amino acid sequence: CASRTQGGNTEAFF.

This clone was detected once. The junction departs from the called germline gene at one end, perhaps through a read error. This chain connects TRBV6-1 to TRBJ2-1, with 14 nucleotides matching TRBD2. Per germline, CDR1 MNHNS and CDR2 SASEGT. This CDR3 contains 15 residues. CDR3 sequence (DNA): TGTGCCAGCACCAGACTAGCGGGGGGGTCTGATGAGCAATTCTTC. As protein: CASTRLAGGSDEQFF.

This clone has only one observation. The rearrangement uses TRBV5-5 and TRBJ2-7; no reliable D call. The CDR3 totals 14 residues. Per germline, CDR1 SGHKS and CDR2 YYEKEE (reference sequence). Trimming removed 0 bases at V and 5 bases at J, with 12 bases between. CDR3 in DNA: TGTGCCAGCAGCTTGGCCCCGTTGGCCAACGAGCAGTACTTC. This translates into CASSLAPLANEQYF.

V usage is TRBV5-1 and J usage is TRBJ2-3, with 10 bases matching TRBD2. The CDR3 is made up of 15 amino acids. V shed 5 bases, J shed 9 bases, and the junction held 12 bases outside the gene matches. Per the germline V gene, CDR1 is SGHRS and CDR2 is YFSETQ. CDR3 sequence (DNA): TGCGCCAGCAGTGTTGCCTCCGCTAGCGGGAGCACGCAGTATTTT. Its protein is CASSVASASGSTQYF.

The V call is TRBV4-3, the J call TRBJ1-4; 7 bases line up with TRBD1. In germline, CDR1 is LGHNA, CDR2 YSLEER. The junction had 11 bases not matched to a gene; V was cut back by 3 bases and J by 10 bases. CDR3 length: 15 amino acids. CDR3 sequence reads: CASSQDSLTGTKLFF. CDR3 nucleotides: TGCGCCAGCAGCCAGGATTCTTTGACAGGGACAAAACTGTTTTTT.